The rows below give T cell receptor beta chains drawn from one sample of a study of blood T cell repertoires in COVID-19. The protocol was immunoSEQ multiplex PCR, while the TCRdb copy is restricted to in-frame clones and leaves out a portion. The sample shows roughly 340,000 clones, 90% to 95% of them seen only once. Specimen: peripheral blood. The receptors come from a woman aged 18-35 years who had recovered from COVID-19. Each CDR3 is given without its conserved first and last residue. Clone size is stated in some rows and not others, as once, few, many or a class when expanded.

v_call clone_size cdr3_length cdr3_aa
TRBV28 - 14 ASSFSFKGATDTQY
TRBV11-3 - 12 ASSLGGGTDTQY
TRBV7-2 - 13 ASSLDQSGNSPLH
TRBV11-3 once 14 ASSSEPTGTSGGYT
TRBV10-2 - 16 ASSEFSGLAGYTGELF
TRBV5-4 - 11 ASSLAYGSEAF
TRBV7-9 - 10 ASSPDRGGAF
TRBV7-6 - 15 ASSPVAGGPVYNEQF
TRBV7-2 once 15 ASSHVGGVGAKNIQY
TRBV4-3 - 15 ASSQALTTRSYNEQF
TRBV5-4 - 11 ASSLSGKETQY
TRBV4-3 - 12 ASSLYRGQTEAF
TRBV7-2 - 11 ANPGSGSNEQF
TRBV6-1 - 14 ASSEPSGRAWNEQF
TRBV7-6 - 15 ASSYTSGGFSTDTQY
TRBV14 - 15 ASSQIVSGDNQETQY
TRBV28 - 15 ASSLVSQGTMNTEAF
TRBV19 - 14 ASSSQGTVGANVLT
TRBV3-1/TRBV3-2 - 15 ASSQEAGTGGSNEQF
TRBV6-5 few 12 ASSPRTGIGELF
TRBV19 - 12 ASRGTGRTDTQY
TRBV20-1 - 14 SASRFYDDRDPEAF
TRBV7-9 few 10 ASSGGTVSTF
TRBV6-2/TRBV6-3 - 16 ASSSLIQRVDSYNEQF
TRBV11-3 - 12 ASSPVARTGELF
TRBV9 - 14 ASSLGLAGGVNTQY
TRBV10-3 - 14 AISEVREGRSPIQY
TRBV24-1 - 13 ATSDLSRNTDTQY
TRBV12-5 - 12 ASGWKPGQGEAF
TRBV6-2/TRBV6-3 few 11 ASTYRGIQPQH
TRBV6-2/TRBV6-3 - 15 ASSYPSGRGVGETQY
TRBV7-9 - 12 ASSFATRVDGYT
TRBV4-1 - 16 ASSHHPTPRQSTDTQY
TRBV2 once 12 ASRVDRMNTEAF
TRBV28 - 8 ADTTDTQY
TRBV4-1 - 13 ASSHRGTGQETQY
TRBV9 - 13 ASSVVRDWADTQY
TRBV5-1 - 10 ASSEVDNEQF
TRBV2 - 13 ASSPAISGSETQY
TRBV7-9 - 15 AGEGTVGTPHTGEQF
TRBV25-1 - 12 ASSGPGGQETQY
TRBV21-1 - 11 ASSNLTGYGYT
TRBV5-5 - 12 ASSLFGGETEAF
TRBV18 - 14 ASSRSTSGFGETQY
TRBV3-1/TRBV3-2 once 15 ASSKLVGPSLANVLT
TRBV14 - 16 ASSRTGQGATGYYGYT
TRBV5-4 - 14 ASSLAGGRNHNEQF
TRBV10-3 - 15 AIRLGTAIEKNSPLH
TRBV6-1 once 14 ASSELAGGGTDTQY
TRBV4-3 once 11 ASSQDPSYGYT
TRBV19 - 16 ASRDRGRPISGANVLT
TRBV13 - 14 ASSPKGGVLGTEAF
TRBV19 - 15 ASSIRTRGSGNQPQH
TRBV24-1 - 12 ATSPSGSYNEQF
TRBV6-5 - 13 ASSYSVAGAYGYT